The text below deals with one T cell receptor (beta chain). These data originate in a study of CD8+ T cells in alopecia areata. Germline loops: CDR1 MNHEY, CDR2 SVGAGI. CDR3 length equals 14 residues. V dropped 7 bases and J dropped 4 bases, with 11 bases sitting between them. Reverse transcription of extracted RNA yielded cDNA, which provided the sequencing template. TCRdb's copy holds only in-frame clones and misses some; the assay was immunoSEQ multiplex PCR. The sample has about 23,000 clones, 40% to 60% seen once. This TCR came from a human donor with alopecia areata. The sample comprised NKG2D-high CD8+ T cells sorted from blood. The rearrangement uses TRBV6-5 and TRBJ2-6, with no clear D. CDR3 in amino acids: CASTNWSGANVLTF. DNA for the CDR3: TGTGCCAGCACCAACTGGTCCGGGGCCAACGTCCTGACTTTC.